This is a list of T cell receptor beta chains from one sample in a study of cytomegalovirus exposure and HLA in healthy donors. Assay used: immunoSEQ multiplex PCR; TCRdb lists only in-frame clones, some missing. Of roughly 73,000 clones listed, 70% to 85% are singletons. Sequenced material: PBMCs. The receptors derive from a woman aged 45-60 years in good health and CMV-seronegative. Each CDR3 is given with its conserved first and last residue. The order of the fields is clone size, D gene, V gene, J gene, CDR3 DNA, CDR3 protein. D genes are given only for firm matches. The size field is filled for only some rows; it gives once, few, many or a size class.

once	TRBD2	TRBV5-5	TRBJ2-1	TGTGCCAGCAGCTCGGGACTAGCGGGGAATGGGTTTGAGCAGTTCTTC	CASSSGLAGNGFEQFF
.	TRBD2	TRBV27	TRBJ2-3	TGTGCCAGCAGTTTAGCGGGAGGGCCCACAGATACGCAGTATTTT	CASSLAGGPTDTQYF
.	TRBD2	TRBV6-1	TRBJ2-2	TGTGCCAGCAGTGCCGGGACTAGCGGGACTGGCGGGGAGCTGTTTTTT	CASSAGTSGTGGELFF
.	.	TRBV25-1	TRBJ1-2	TGTGCCAGCAGTCGGGGGTATGGCTACACCTTC	CASSRGYGYTF
.	.	TRBV5-6	TRBJ2-1	TGTGCCAGCAGCTTGGGACTACCCGGGAGCATTTCCTACAATGAGCAGTTCTTC	CASSLGLPGSISYNEQFF
few	TRBD2	TRBV28	TRBJ2-7	TGTGCCAGCAGTTACGGGACTAGCGGGGATACCTACGAGCAGTACTTC	CASSYGTSGDTYEQYF
.	.	TRBV27	TRBJ1-4	TGTGCCAGCAGTTCCGAGGGTACTAATGAAAAACTGTTTTTT	CASSSEGTNEKLFF
once	.	TRBV4-3	TRBJ1-5	TGCGCCAGCAGCCAGGCTTTTGGGGGGTACAATCAGCCCCAGCATTTT	CASSQAFGGYNQPQHF
.	TRBD1	TRBV7-2	TRBJ1-2	TGTGCCAGCACCGGGACAGTCTATGGCTACACCTTC	CASTGTVYGYTF
.	.	TRBV21-1	TRBJ1-2	TGTGCCAGCAGCAAAGCCGGACAGCTCTATGGCTACACCTTC	CASSKAGQLYGYTF
.	TRBD1	TRBV4-2	TRBJ1-2	TGTGCCAGCAGCTCGACAGGGCAGGTTGGCTATGGCTACACCTTC	CASSSTGQVGYGYTF
.	TRBD1	TRBV7-7	TRBJ2-1	TGTGCTAGCAGCTCCGGGACAGAGAGCTACAATGAGCAGTTCTTC	CASSSGTESYNEQFF
once	TRBD2	TRBV19	TRBJ2-1	TGTGCCAGTAGCCGGGGGGGCCCCAATGAGCAGTTCTTC	CASSRGGPNEQFF
.	TRBD1	TRBV28	TRBJ2-7	TGTGCCAGCAGGACAGGGGCCTACGAGCAGTACTTC	CASRTGAYEQYF
once	.	TRBV5-1	TRBJ1-2	TGCGCCAGCAGTCCGGGTACGGGCTATGGCTACACCTTC	CASSPGTGYGYTF